Below, 19 T cell receptor beta chains from the same sample are listed, as sequenced in a study of memory CD4+ T cells and cytomegalovirus serostatus. Only in-frame clones appear in the TCRdb table, and some are missing; sequencing was by immunoSEQ multiplex PCR. The sample has 50,000 to 65,000 clones, roughly four fifths seen once. Single viable CD3+CD4+CD8-CD45RO+ cells were sorted as the memory CD4+ T cells. Sequencing was done on a sample of memory CD4+ T cells from blood. All receptors derive from an adult in good health and CMV-seronegative.

The chain carries TRBV5-4 and TRBJ2-6; D might be TRBD1 (6 bases). V was cut by 5 bases and J by 0 bases, with 12 bases left in between. The CDR3 has 16 residues. Germline V CDR1 and CDR2: SGHNT, YYREEE (reference sequence). The CDR3 coding sequence is TGTGCCAGCAGGGGGGCTACAGGCTCTGGGGCCAACGTCCTGACTTTC. Translation: CASRGATGSGANVLTF.

The chain joins TRBV30 to TRBJ1-4; a weak D match, TRBD1 (5 bases). Germline assignment: CDR1 GTSNPN and CDR2 SVGIG (reference sequence). The CDR3 runs to 14 residues. Trimming stripped 1 base from V and 4 bases from J, with 10 bases between. CDR3 bases: TGTGCCTGGAGTGCCCGGGGGTTTAATGAAAAACTGTTTTTT. Translation: CAWSARGFNEKLFF.

This clone has more than one count but fewer than ten. In nucleotides, the CDR3 is TGTGCCAGCACCAAGGGTAGGAGCACTGAAGCTTTCTTT. Its protein product is CASTKGRSTEAFF. The V and J genes are TRBV2 and TRBJ1-1; D is uncertain. Germline V lookup: CDR1 SNHLY, CDR2 FYNNEI. CDR3 length: 13 amino acids. With 7 bases removed from V and 4 bases from J, the gap between germline ends came to 13 bases.

This chain uses TRBV18 with TRBJ1-2; a weak D match, TRBD1 (6 bases). Between the trimmed V and J ends, which lost 0 bases and 6 bases, there was a span of 11 bases. Germline CDR1 reads KGHSH; CDR2 reads LQKENI. This CDR3 spans 14 amino acids. The CDR3 region is CASSPPNRAHGYTF. The CDR3 bases are TGTGCCAGCTCACCACCAAACAGGGCCCATGGCTACACCTTC.

The chain joins TRBV7-9 to TRBJ2-5; D is undetermined. Germline V gives CDR1 SEHNR, CDR2 FQNEAQ (reference sequence). The ends were cut back, 3 bases at V and 4 bases at J, with 6 bases in the middle. The CDR3 has 12 residues. CDR3 coding DNA: TGTGCCAGCAGCTTTATCGGAGAGACCCAGTACTTC. Encoded protein: CASSFIGETQYF.

The rearrangement joins TRBV7-3 to TRBJ2-3, with a weak D call TRBD2 (6 bases). V gave up 2 bases and J gave up 6 bases, with 18 bases separating them. From germline, CDR1 is SGHTA and CDR2 FQGTGA. The CDR3 is made up of 16 amino acids. CDR3 nucleotides: TGTGCCAGCAGCTTATTGGGCGGGACGGTTCCCGATACGCAGTATTTT. Encoded protein: CASSLLGGTVPDTQYF.

This clone was seen a few times. The V call is TRBV19, the J call TRBJ1-5, with TRBD1 identical over 7 bases. Trimming at V came to 5 bases and at J to 5 bases, leaving 6 bases not matched to a gene. This CDR3 spans 14 amino acids. Germline CDR1 LNHDA, CDR2 SQIVND (reference sequence). The CDR3 protein is CASSRDSVYQPQHF. In nucleotides, the CDR3 is TGTGCCAGTAGTCGGGACAGCGTATATCAGCCCCAGCATTTT. The full variable domain, completed using reference TRBV19 and TRBJ1-5, is DGGITQSPKYLFRKEGQNVTLSCEQNLNHDAMYWYRQDPGQGLRLIYYSQIVNDFQKGDIAEGYSVSREKKESFPLTVTSAQKNPTAFYLCASSRDSVYQPQHFGDGTRLSIL.

A remark on this clone: One end of the junction fails to match germline, which may point to a read error. The rearrangement links TRBV11-3 to TRBJ1-1; D is ambiguous. Germline V lookup: CDR1 SGHNT, CDR2 YENEEA. The CDR3 is 13 amino acids. This CDR3 reads CASSLDSGAEAFF. Written as DNA, the CDR3 is TGTGCCAGCAGCCTAGATAGTGGTGCTGAAGCTTTCTTT.

V and J are TRBV19 and TRBJ1-2; 10 bases match TRBD1. The CDR3 consists of 16 residues. The germline CDR1 and CDR2 sequences are LNHDA and SQIVND (reference sequence). V lost 7 bases to trimming and J lost 0 bases; unmatched junction nucleotides: 8. The CDR3: CASNPGTGEANYGYTF. In nucleotides, the CDR3 is TGTGCCAGTAACCCTGGGACAGGGGAGGCTAACTATGGCTACACCTTC.

The rearrangement uses TRBV5-1 and TRBJ2-3; maybe TRBD1 (5 bases). Trimming shortened V by 4 bases and J by 3 bases, and 12 bases separated the two germline ends. Germline loops: CDR1 SGHRS, CDR2 YFSETQ. The CDR3 spans 14 residues. The CDR3 region is CASSQGYVTDTQYF. Written as DNA, the CDR3 is TGCGCCAGCAGCCAGGGATACGTTACAGATACGCAGTATTTT.

This clone was seen just once. The chain joins TRBV6-6 to TRBJ2-7, with D unresolved. V lost 6 bases and J lost 4, with 13 bases in between. This CDR3 contains 13 residues. Per the germline V gene, CDR1 is MNHNY and CDR2 is SVGAGI (reference sequence). DNA for the CDR3: TGTGCCAGCAGCCCACAGACCTCTTACGAGCAGTACTTC. Encoded protein: CASSPQTSYEQYF.

V gene TRBV19 combines with J gene TRBJ1-6, with a possible D match to TRBD1 (5 bases). The CDR3 contains 15 residues. The germline gives CDR1 LNHDA, CDR2 SQIVND (reference sequence). Trimming stripped 4 bases from V and 7 bases from J, with 14 bases between. CDR3 sequence reads: CASSRAGNGNSPLHF. Written as DNA, the CDR3 is TGTGCCAGTAGTAGGGCAGGGAACGGCAATTCACCCCTCCACTTT.

The rearrangement uses TRBV20-1 and TRBJ1-2; no definite D call. The CDR3 consists of 11 residues. With 2 bases removed from V and 4 bases from J, the gap between germline ends came to 5 bases. Germline CDR1 reads DFQATT; CDR2 reads SNEGSKA (reference sequence). The CDR3 spells CSARMSYGYTF. The CDR3 bases are TGCAGTGCTAGAATGTCCTATGGCTACACCTTC.

This chain connects TRBV2 to TRBJ1-2, with a weak D call TRBD1 (6 bases). This CDR3 is built from 12 residues. Between the trimmed V and J ends, which lost 1 base and 8 bases, there was a span of 8 bases. Germline lookup yields CDR1 SNHLY and CDR2 FYNNEI. The CDR3 here is CASSEDRDGYTF. As DNA, the CDR3 is TGTGCCAGCAGTGAAGACAGGGACGGCTACACCTTC.

The V call is TRBV28, the J call TRBJ2-3, with a weak D call TRBD1 (5 bases). The CDR3 runs to 14 residues. Trimming stripped 6 bases from V and 2 bases from J, with 12 bases between. Germline CDR1 is MDHEN and CDR2 is SYDVKM. CDR3 protein: CASRAPRVTDTQYF. In DNA form, the CDR3 reads TGTGCCAGCAGAGCACCCAGGGTCACAGATACGCAGTATTTT.

The CDR3 nucleotides read TGTGCCAGTAGCTATGCGGGGAGACAAGAGACCCAGTACTTC. This translates into CASSYAGRQETQYF. The chain recombines TRBV19 with TRBJ2-5, with TRBD2 as a possible D gene (6 bases). Deletions cut 6 bases from V and 2 bases from J, with 13 bases between. CDR1 and CDR2 from the germline V gene are LNHDA and SQIVND (reference sequence). CDR3 size: 14 residues.

This chain uses TRBV7-2 with TRBJ2-5, with D hard to call. Germline CDR1 is SGHTA and CDR2 is FQGNSA. Trimming shortened V by 2 bases and J by 5 bases, and 3 bases separated the two germline ends. The CDR3 loop spans 11 amino acids. In DNA form, the CDR3 reads TGTGCCAGCAGCTTAATGGAGACCCAGTACTTC. Translation gives CASSLMETQYF.

The CDR3 coding sequence is TGTGCCAGCACCCGGGGCACTGAAGCTTTCTTT. It specifies CASTRGTEAFF. This chain joins TRBV11-2 and TRBJ1-1; D is unclear. Deletions cut 7 bases from V and 4 bases from J, with 7 bases between. Germline lookup yields CDR1 SGHAT and CDR2 FQNNGV. This CDR3 comprises 11 residues.

This clone was counted a few times. The chain couples TRBV14 to TRBJ2-1; tentatively, D is TRBD2 (7 bases). The CDR3 covers 17 residues. In germline, CDR1 is SGHDN, CDR2 FVKESK. The V gene lost 4 bases and the J gene lost 1 base, with 17 bases spanning the gap. The CDR3 here is CASSPQGGEGSYNEQFF. The CDR3 DNA is TGTGCCAGCAGCCCACAGGGAGGGGAAGGTTCCTACAATGAGCAGTTCTTC. The full variable domain, in which reference TRBV14 and TRBJ2-1 provide the parts outside the CDR3, is EAGVTQFPSHSVIEKGQTVTLRCDPISGHDNLYWYRRVMGKEIKFLLHFVKESKQDESGMPNNRFLAERTGGTYSTLKVQPAELEDSGVYFCASSPQGGEGSYNEQFFGPGTRLTVL.